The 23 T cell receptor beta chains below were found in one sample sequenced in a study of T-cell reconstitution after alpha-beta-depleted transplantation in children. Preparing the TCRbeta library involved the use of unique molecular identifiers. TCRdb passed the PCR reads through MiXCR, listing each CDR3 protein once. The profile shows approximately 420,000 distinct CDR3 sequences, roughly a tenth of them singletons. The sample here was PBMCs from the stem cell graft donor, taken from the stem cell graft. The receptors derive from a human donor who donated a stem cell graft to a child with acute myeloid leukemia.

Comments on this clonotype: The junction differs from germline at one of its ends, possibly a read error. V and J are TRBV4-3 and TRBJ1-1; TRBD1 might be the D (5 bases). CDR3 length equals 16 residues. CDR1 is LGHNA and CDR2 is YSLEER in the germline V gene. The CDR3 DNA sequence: TGCGCCAACAGCCAAAGGTTGACAGTAAGCAACACTGAAGCTTTCTTT. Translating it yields CANSQRLTVSNTEAFF.

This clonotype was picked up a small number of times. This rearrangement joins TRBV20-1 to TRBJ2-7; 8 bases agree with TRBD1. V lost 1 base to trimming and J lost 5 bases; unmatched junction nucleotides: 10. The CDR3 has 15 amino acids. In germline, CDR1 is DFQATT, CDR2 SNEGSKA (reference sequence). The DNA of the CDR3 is TGCAGTGCTAGAGCAGGGGCAGGGGGCTTCAACGAGCAGTACTTC. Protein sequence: CSARAGAGGFNEQYF.

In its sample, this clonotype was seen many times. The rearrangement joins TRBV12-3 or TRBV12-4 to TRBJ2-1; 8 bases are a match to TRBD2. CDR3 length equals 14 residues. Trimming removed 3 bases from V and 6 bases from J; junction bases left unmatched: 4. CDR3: CASSLAGGFNEQFF. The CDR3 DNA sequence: TGTGCCAGCAGTTTGGCGGGGGGCTTCAATGAGCAGTTCTTC.

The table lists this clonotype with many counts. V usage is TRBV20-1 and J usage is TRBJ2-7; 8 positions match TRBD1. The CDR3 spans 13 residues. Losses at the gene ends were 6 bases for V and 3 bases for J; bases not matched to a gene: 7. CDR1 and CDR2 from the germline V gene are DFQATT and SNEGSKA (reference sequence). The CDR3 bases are TGCAGTGCGGGCGGACAGGGCATCTACGAGCAGTACTTC. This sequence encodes CSAGGQGIYEQYF.

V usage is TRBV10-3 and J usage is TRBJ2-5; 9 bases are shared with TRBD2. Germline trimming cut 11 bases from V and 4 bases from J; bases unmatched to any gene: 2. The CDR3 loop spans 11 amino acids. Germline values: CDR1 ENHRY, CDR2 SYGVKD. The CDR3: CAAGGVETQYF. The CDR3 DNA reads TGTGCCGCGGGGGGGGTAGAGACCCAGTACTTC.

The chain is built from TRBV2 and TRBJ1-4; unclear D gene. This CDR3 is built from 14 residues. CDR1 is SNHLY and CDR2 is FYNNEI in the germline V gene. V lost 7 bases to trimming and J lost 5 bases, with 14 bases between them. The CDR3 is CASNRGSRNEKLFF. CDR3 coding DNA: TGTGCCAGCAATCGCGGGAGCCGGAATGAAAAACTGTTTTTT.

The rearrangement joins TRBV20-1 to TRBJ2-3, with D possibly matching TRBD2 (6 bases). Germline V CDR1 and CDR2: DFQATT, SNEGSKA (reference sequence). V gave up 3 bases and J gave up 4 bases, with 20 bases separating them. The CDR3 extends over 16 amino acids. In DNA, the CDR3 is TGCAGTGCTAGGGGGGATAGCGGAAACGGGCCAGATACGCAGTATTTT. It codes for CSARGDSGNGPDTQYF.

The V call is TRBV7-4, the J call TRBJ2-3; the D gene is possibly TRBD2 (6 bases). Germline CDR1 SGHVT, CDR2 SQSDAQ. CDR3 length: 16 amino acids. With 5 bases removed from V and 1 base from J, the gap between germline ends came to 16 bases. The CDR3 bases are TGTGCCAGCAGCCCTGGACTACCCACCCGCACAGATACGCAGTATTTT. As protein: CASSPGLPTRTDTQYF.

The CDR3 sequence: CASSQLLAGQGNQPQHF. The CDR3 bases are TGCGCCAGCAGCCAACTCCTCGCGGGACAGGGGAATCAGCCCCAGCATTTT. The V gene is TRBV4-1, the J gene TRBJ1-5; 10 positions agree with TRBD1. CDR1 is MGHRA and CDR2 is YSYEKL in the germline V gene. The CDR3 is 17 amino acids. Trimming at V came to 2 bases and at J to 4 bases, leaving 8 bases not matched to a gene.

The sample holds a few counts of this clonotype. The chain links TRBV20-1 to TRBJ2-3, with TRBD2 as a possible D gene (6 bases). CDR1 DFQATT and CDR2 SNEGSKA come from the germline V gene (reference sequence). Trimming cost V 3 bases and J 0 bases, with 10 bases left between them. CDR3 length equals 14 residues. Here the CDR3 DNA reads TGCAGTGCTAGCGGGGAGGCTAGCACAGATACGCAGTATTTT. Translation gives CSASGEASTDTQYF.

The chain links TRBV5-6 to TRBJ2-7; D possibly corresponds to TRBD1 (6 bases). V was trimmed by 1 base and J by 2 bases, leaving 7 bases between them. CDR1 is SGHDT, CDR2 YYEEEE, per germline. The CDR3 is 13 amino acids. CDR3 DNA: TGTGCCAGCAGCTTGCAGGGGACCTACGAGCAGTACGTC. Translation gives CASSLQGTYEQYV.

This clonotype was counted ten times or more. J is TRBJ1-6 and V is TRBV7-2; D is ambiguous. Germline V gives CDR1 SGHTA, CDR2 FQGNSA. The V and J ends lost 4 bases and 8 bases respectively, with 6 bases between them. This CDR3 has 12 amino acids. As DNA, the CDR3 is TGTGCCAGCAGCTCAGCCGATTCACCCCTCCACTTT. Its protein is CASSSADSPLHF.

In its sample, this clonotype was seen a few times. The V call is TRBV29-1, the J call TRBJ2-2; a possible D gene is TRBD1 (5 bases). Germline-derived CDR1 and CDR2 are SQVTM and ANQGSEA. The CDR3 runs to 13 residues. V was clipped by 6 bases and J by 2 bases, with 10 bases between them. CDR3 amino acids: CSVRTGNTGELFF. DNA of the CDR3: TGCAGCGTCAGAACAGGAAACACCGGGGAGCTGTTTTTT.

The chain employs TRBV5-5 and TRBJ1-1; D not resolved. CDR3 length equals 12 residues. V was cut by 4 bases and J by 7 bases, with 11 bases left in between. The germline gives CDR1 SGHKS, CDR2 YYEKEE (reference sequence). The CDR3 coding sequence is TGTGCCAGCAGCCCGGCGGGAAATGAAGCTTTCTTT. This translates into CASSPAGNEAFF.

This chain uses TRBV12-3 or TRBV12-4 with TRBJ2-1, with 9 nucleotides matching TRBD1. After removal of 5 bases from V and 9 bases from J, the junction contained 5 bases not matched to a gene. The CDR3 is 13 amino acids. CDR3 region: CASSGDRVGEQFF. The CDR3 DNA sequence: TGTGCCAGCAGTGGGGACAGGGTTGGTGAGCAGTTCTTC.

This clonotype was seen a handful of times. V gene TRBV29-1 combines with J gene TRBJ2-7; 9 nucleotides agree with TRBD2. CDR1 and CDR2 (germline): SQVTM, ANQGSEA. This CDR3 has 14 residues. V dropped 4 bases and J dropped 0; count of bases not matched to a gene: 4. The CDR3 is CSVVGGRGSYEQYF. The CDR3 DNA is TGCAGCGTTGTTGGCGGGAGGGGCTCCTACGAGCAGTACTTC.

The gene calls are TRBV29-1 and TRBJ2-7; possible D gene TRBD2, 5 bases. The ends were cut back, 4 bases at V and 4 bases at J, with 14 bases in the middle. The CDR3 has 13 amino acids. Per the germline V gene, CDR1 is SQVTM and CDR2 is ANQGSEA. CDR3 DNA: TGCAGCGTTGTCGGGCCGGGGTTGTACGAGCAGTACTTC. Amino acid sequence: CSVVGPGLYEQYF.

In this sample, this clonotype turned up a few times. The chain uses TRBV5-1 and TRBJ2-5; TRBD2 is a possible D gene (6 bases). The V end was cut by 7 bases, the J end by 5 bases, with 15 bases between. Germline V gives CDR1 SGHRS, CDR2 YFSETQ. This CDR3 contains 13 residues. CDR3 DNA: TGCGCCAGCCGGCGGGTCGGGAGCGAGACCCAGTACTTC. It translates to CASRRVGSETQYF.

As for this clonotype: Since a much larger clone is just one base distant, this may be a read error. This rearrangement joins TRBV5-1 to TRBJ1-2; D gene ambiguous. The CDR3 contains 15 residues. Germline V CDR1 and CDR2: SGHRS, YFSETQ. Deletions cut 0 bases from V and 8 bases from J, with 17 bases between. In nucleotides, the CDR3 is TGCGCCAGCAGCTTGGAAGCAGTTTCTCTCGGAGGCTACACCTTC. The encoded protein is CASSLEAVSLGGYTF.

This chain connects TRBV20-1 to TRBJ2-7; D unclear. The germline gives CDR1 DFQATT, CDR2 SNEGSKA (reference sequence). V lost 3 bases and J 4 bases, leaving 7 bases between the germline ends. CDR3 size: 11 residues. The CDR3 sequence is CSASLGYEQYV. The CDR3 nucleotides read TGCAGTGCTAGTCTGGGGTACGAGCAGTACGTC.

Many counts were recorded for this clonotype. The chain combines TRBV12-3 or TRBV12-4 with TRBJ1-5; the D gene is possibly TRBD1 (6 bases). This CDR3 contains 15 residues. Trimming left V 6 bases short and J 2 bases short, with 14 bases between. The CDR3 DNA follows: TGTGCCAGCAGCCAACAGGGTACGGGCAATCAGCCCCAGCATTTT. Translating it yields CASSQQGTGNQPQHF.

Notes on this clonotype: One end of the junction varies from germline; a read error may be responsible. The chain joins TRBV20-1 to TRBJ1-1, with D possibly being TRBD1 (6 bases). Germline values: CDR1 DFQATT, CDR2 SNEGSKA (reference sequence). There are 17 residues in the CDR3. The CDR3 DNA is TGCTGTGCTATGAGGGCCCCGGGGAGGGGCGGGGGCGCTGAAGCTTTCTTT. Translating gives CCAMRAPGRGGGAEAFF.

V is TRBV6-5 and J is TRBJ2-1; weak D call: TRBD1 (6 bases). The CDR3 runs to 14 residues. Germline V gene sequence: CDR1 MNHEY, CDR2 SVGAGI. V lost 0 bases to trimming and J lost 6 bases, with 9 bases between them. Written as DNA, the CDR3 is TGTGCCAGCAGTTACTCGGCAGGGGTCAATGAGCAGTTCTTC. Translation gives CASSYSAGVNEQFF.